This T cell receptor beta chain was found in a study of T-cell reconstitution after alpha-beta-depleted transplantation in children. General study results and limits: Several hundred expanded graft clones reportedly were the source of alpha-beta T cells about two months after transplant.

The authors prepared the TCRbeta library with unique molecular identifiers. TCRdb passed the PCR reads through MiXCR, listing each CDR3 protein once. Of 500,000 to 750,000 distinct CDR3 sequences in the sample, over 25% were seen once. In the case of this clonotype: Its specificity is not known. Mismatch with germline at one junction end may stem from a read error.

Looked up from germline, CDR1 is SGHRS and CDR2 is YFSETQ. This CDR3 contains 13 residues. This material consisted of PBMCs, taken before TCRalphabeta/CD19-depleted stem cell transplant. This TCR was sampled from a boy younger than two with Wiskott-Aldrich syndrome, due to receive a stem cell transplant. The genes are TRBV5-1 and TRBJ1-1; D unclear. CDR3 loop: CSSSLGWATEAFF. CDR3 DNA sequence: TGCTCCAGCAGCCTAGGGTGGGCCACTGAAGCTTTCTTT.